A selection of T cell receptor beta chains follows, all from one sample in a study of blood T cell repertoires in COVID-19. Produced via immunoSEQ multiplex PCR; TCRdb's table is partial and in-frame only. The sample records 120,000 to 150,000 clones, approximately 87% being singletons. Sequenced: peripheral blood. Receptor source: a man aged 45 to 65 who had recovered from COVID-19. Both conserved end residues are part of each CDR3. The D gene is left open where the match is weak. Rows give clone size only sometimes, using once, few, many, or a class for an expanded clone.

size	D	V	J	CDR3	DNA
NA	TRBD1	TRBV10-3	TRBJ1-1	CATTGMDTEAFF	TGTGCCACGACAGGGATGGACACTGAAGCTTTCTTT
NA	NA	TRBV15	TRBJ2-5	CATSRHLNRVDQETQYF	TGTGCCACCAGCAGACATTTGAACAGGGTGGATCAAGAGACCCAGTACTTC
NA	TRBD1	TRBV7-2	TRBJ1-4	CASSREFRQGNEKLFF	TGTGCCAGCAGCCGTGAATTTAGACAGGGGAATGAAAAACTGTTTTTT
NA	TRBD1	TRBV2	TRBJ1-4	CASSEGGAGGVNEKLFF	TGTGCCAGCAGTGAAGGGGGTGCAGGGGGAGTAAATGAAAAACTGTTTTTT
NA	TRBD1	TRBV9	TRBJ2-7	CASSATGTDSYEQYF	TGTGCCAGCAGCGCTACCGGGACAGACTCCTACGAGCAGTACTTC
NA	NA	TRBV14	TRBJ1-1	CASSQDTGMNTEAFF	TGTGCCAGCAGCCAAGACACAGGCATGAACACTGAAGCTTTCTTT
NA	TRBD2	TRBV7-9	TRBJ2-2	CASTPLGTTGGTGELFF	TGTGCCAGCACTCCACTCGGGACTACCGGAGGGACCGGGGAGCTGTTTTTT
once	TRBD2	TRBV7-2	TRBJ2-5	CASSLIRLAGGRETQYF	TGTGCCAGCAGCTTAATTCGACTAGCGGGGGGCCGGGAGACCCAGTACTTC
NA	TRBD1	TRBV19	TRBJ1-6	CASSKDRGFSPLHF	TGTGCCAGTAGTAAAGACAGGGGCTTTTCACCCCTCCACTTT
NA	NA	TRBV15	TRBJ1-2	CATSSSYGYTF	TGTGCCACCAGCAGCAGCTATGGCTACACCTTC
NA	NA	TRBV2	TRBJ2-3	CASSVSTDTQYF	TGTGCCAGCAGTGTCTCCACAGATACGCAGTATTTT
NA	NA	TRBV7-2	TRBJ2-3	CASSPHRGTSTDTQYF	TGTGCCAGCAGTCCCCATCGGGGAACTAGCACAGATACGCAGTATTTT
NA	TRBD1	TRBV7-2	TRBJ2-3	CASSLGGQGPDTQYF	TGTGCCAGCAGCTTAGGGGGACAGGGGCCAGATACGCAGTATTTT
NA	NA	TRBV18	TRBJ1-1	CASSPGTEAFF	TGTGCCAGCTCCCCGGGGACTGAAGCTTTCTTT
few	NA	TRBV2	TRBJ1-5	CASSVPRRGGTQHF	TGTGCCAGCAGTGTCCCCCGTCGGGGTGGGACCCAGCATTTT
NA	TRBD1	TRBV13	TRBJ1-2	CASSSGQGAYGYTF	TGTGCCAGCAGCTCTGGACAGGGAGCCTATGGCTACACCTTC
NA	TRBD1	TRBV7-8	TRBJ1-1	CASSLDRGRNTEAFF	TGTGCCAGCAGCTTGGACAGGGGCCGAAACACTGAAGCTTTCTTT
NA	TRBD1	TRBV24-1	TRBJ2-3	CATSDPTQGVGTQYF	TGTGCCACCAGTGATCCAACCCAGGGGGTCGGAACGCAGTATTTT
NA	NA	TRBV2	TRBJ2-5	CASSRASGELKTQYF	TGTGCCAGCAGTCGCGCTAGTGGGGAGCTGAAGACCCAGTACTTC
once	TRBD2	TRBV9	TRBJ2-4	CASSVRGGDIQYF	TGTGCCAGCAGCGTACGGGGAGGGGACATTCAGTACTTC
NA	NA	TRBV19	TRBJ1-5	CASSSRGNQPQHF	TGTGCCAGTAGTTCCAGGGGTAACCAGCCCCAGCATTTT
NA	NA	TRBV7-6	TRBJ2-5	CASSLDWGPEETQYF	TGTGCCAGCAGCTTAGATTGGGGGCCGGAGGAGACCCAGTACTTC
NA	NA	TRBV11-2	TRBJ2-4	CASSLIPAGSQAKNIQYF	TGTGCCAGCAGCTTAATACCGGCAGGAAGCCAAGCCAAAAACATTCAGTACTTC
NA	NA	TRBV11-2	TRBJ1-6	CASSLDGSSYNSPLHF	TGTGCCAGCAGCTTGGACGGGAGCTCCTATAATTCACCCCTCCACTTT
NA	NA	TRBV12-3/TRBV12-4	TRBJ1-5	CASSPGRYQPQHF	TGTGCCAGCAGCCCAGGAAGGTATCAGCCCCAGCATTTT
NA	NA	TRBV7-2	TRBJ1-1	CASSLVRGTEAFF	TGTGCCAGCAGCTTAGTACGCGGCACTGAAGCTTTCTTT
NA	NA	TRBV5-1	TRBJ1-4	CASSGGAGEKLFF	TGCGCCAGCTCCGGAGGGGCTGGGGAAAAACTGTTTTTT
NA	TRBD1	TRBV19	TRBJ1-6	CASTTSPGQGNSPLHF	TGTGCCAGTACTACCTCTCCGGGACAGGGAAATTCACCCCTCCACTTT
once	NA	TRBV12-3/TRBV12-4	TRBJ2-7	CASSPDINYEQYF	TGTGCCAGCAGCCCCGACATTAACTACGAGCAGTACTTC
NA	NA	TRBV7-2	TRBJ2-7	CASSLQVGSGDEQYF	TGTGCCAGCAGCTTACAAGTGGGTTCGGGGGACGAGCAGTACTTC
NA	TRBD1	TRBV27	TRBJ1-5	CASSRGGSGNQPQHF	TGTGCCAGCAGTCGAGGGGGCTCGGGCAATCAGCCCCAGCATTTT
NA	NA	TRBV5-6	TRBJ2-5	CASSLGQAVQETQYF	TGTGCCAGCAGCTTGGGTCAGGCCGTTCAAGAGACCCAGTACTTC
NA	TRBD1	TRBV9	TRBJ1-1	CASSGTGGYLGTEAFF	TGTGCCAGCAGCGGGACAGGGGGCTATCTGGGTACTGAAGCTTTCTTT
NA	NA	TRBV3-1/TRBV3-2	TRBJ2-1	CASSPDSYNEQFF	TGTGCCAGCAGCCCCGACAGCTACAATGAGCAGTTCTTC
NA	TRBD1	TRBV6-2/TRBV6-3	TRBJ1-5	CASSFPPGQDNQPQHF	TGTGCCAGCAGTTTTCCGCCGGGACAGGACAATCAGCCCCAGCATTTT
NA	TRBD1	TRBV27	TRBJ1-4	CASRSGTGVRNLKKLFF	TGTGCCAGCAGATCCGGGACAGGGGTCCGTAATCTGAAAAAACTGTTTTTT
NA	TRBD1	TRBV6-1	TRBJ1-6	CASSVSAGGSYNSPLHF	TGTGCCAGCAGTGTTTCCGCAGGGGGCTCCTATAATTCACCCCTCCACTTT
NA	NA	TRBV7-2	TRBJ1-1	CASSSGLVNTEAFF	TGTGCCAGCAGCTCGGGATTGGTGAACACTGAAGCTTTCTTT
NA	TRBD1	TRBV11-2	TRBJ2-3	CASSSGQGADTQYF	TGTGCCAGCAGCTCGGGACAGGGGGCAGATACGCAGTATTTT
once	TRBD2	TRBV9	TRBJ2-1	CASSVGLAHEQFF	TGTGCCAGCAGCGTAGGACTAGCCCATGAGCAGTTCTTC
NA	NA	TRBV5-5	TRBJ2-3	CASGTVRRLLSTDTQYF	TGTGCCAGCGGGACTGTTCGCAGACTATTGTCGACAGATACGCAGTATTTT
NA	NA	TRBV11-2	TRBJ1-1	CASSPTTAFMNTEAFF	TGTGCCAGCAGCCCCACGACAGCATTCATGAACACTGAAGCTTTCTTT
once	TRBD1	TRBV3-1/TRBV3-2	TRBJ1-2	CASSPHDRGGGYTF	TGTGCCAGCAGCCCACACGACAGGGGAGGTGGCTACACCTTC
NA	TRBD1	TRBV6-2/TRBV6-3	TRBJ2-3	CASSYADRVTDTQYF	TGTGCCAGCAGTTACGCCGACAGGGTCACAGATACGCAGTATTTT
NA	NA	TRBV27	TRBJ2-7	CASSFSGYTNEQYF	TGTGCCAGCAGTTTTTCAGGATATACAAACGAGCAGTACTTC
NA	TRBD1	TRBV27	TRBJ2-7	CASSSRDRAKQYF	TGTGCCAGCAGTAGCCGGGACAGGGCAAAGCAGTACTTC
NA	NA	TRBV7-9	TRBJ1-2	CASSLGLNYGYTF	TGTGCCAGCAGCTTAGGACTAAACTATGGCTACACCTTC
once	NA	TRBV30	TRBJ1-1	CAWGPTVTEAFF	TGTGCCTGGGGGCCGACTGTCACTGAAGCTTTCTTT
NA	NA	TRBV19	TRBJ2-1	CASSPLREYNEQFF	TGTGCCAGTAGTCCGCTACGGGAATACAATGAGCAGTTCTTC
NA	TRBD1	TRBV29-1	TRBJ2-7	CSVFFGTGGGEQYF	TGCAGCGTTTTCTTCGGGACAGGGGGTGGGGAGCAGTACTTC
NA	NA	TRBV5-3	TRBJ2-7	CARSLWHEQYF	TGTGCCAGAAGCTTGTGGCACGAGCAGTACTTC
NA	TRBD1	TRBV6-5	TRBJ2-2	CASMRDRAPGELFF	TGTGCCAGCATGCGGGACAGGGCCCCCGGGGAGCTGTTTTTT
NA	NA	TRBV7-2	TRBJ1-3	CASSLAAVYSGNTIYF	TGTGCCAGCAGCTTAGCAGCGGTCTACTCTGGAAACACCATATATTTT
NA	NA	TRBV5-1	TRBJ1-2	CASSLGEHYGYTF	TGCGCCAGCAGCTTGGGGGAGCACTATGGCTACACCTTC
NA	TRBD2	TRBV9	TRBJ2-1	CASSVDTSGGRYNEQFF	TGTGCCAGCAGCGTAGATACTAGCGGGGGCCGATACAATGAGCAGTTCTTC